Below, one T cell receptor beta chain is given with its context. This receptor's antigen is unknown. No base quality values were provided; no much bigger clone lies one nucleotide off. RNA was extracted using the RNeasy kit, and about 0.45 to 1 ug of the RNA was reverse transcribed with random hexamers. The immunoSEQ multiplex PCR assay, which covers 54 Vbeta and 13 Jbeta segments, was used to amplify TCR beta CDR3 regions. Bias from PCR amplification was corrected by using a synthetic template baseline for primer optimization and for computational correction. As for how the authors treated the data: Reads were annotated to V, D and J genes per IMGT and analyzed with immunoSEQ Analyzer, keeping only productive sequences. To calculate clonality, Shannon entropy was normalized by log2 of the number of productive unique sequences and then subtracted from one. For each patient and control, public and private clones were evaluated within the 100 most prevalent clones. Susac-specific clones were defined as absent from healthy and MS cohorts, over a thousand published viral clones and other ImmuneACCESS disease sequences. TCRdb cleaned the public reads at Q25 with fastp, built clones with MiXCR and kept in-frame beta chains. Each entry is one CDR3 protein sequence, shown with its most common DNA and genes. The V and J calls follow TCRdb's processing rather than the paper's. The sample table lists some 190,000 distinct CDR3 sequences, around 95% of them with a count of one. Together, the top ten hold roughly 0.095% of the sample.

This sample was taken from a study of CD8 T cells in Susac syndrome (dated 2019 in TCRdb). Context from the whole study: Repertoire sequencing was used to test whether CD8+ T cell activation and differentiation in Susac syndrome was antigen driven. Results the study describes overall, beyond this receptor: The number of individuals in the TCR sequencing and HLA analysis was recognized as being relatively small.

The CDR3 starts with the cysteine, ends with the phenylalanine, and has 13 residues. Of the read, only the CDR3 DNA is kept; its 39 bases are in frame from base 1. Between the V and J ends, shortened by 4 bases and 0 bases respectively, the junction contains 9 bases. CDR1 and CDR2 are drawn from the germline V gene: SQVTM, ANQGSEA. Peripheral blood CD8+ and CD4+ T cells from healthy donors, Susac syndrome patients and multiple sclerosis patients were profiled by high-throughput TCR beta sequencing. The multiple sclerosis controls were treatment-naive patients who had stable or active relapsing-remitting disease and met the revised McDonald criteria. Bulk CD8+ and CD4+ T cells were purified by magnetic negative isolation, whereas CD8+ TEMRA cells were enriched by FACS. Blood was collected in EDTA tubes and processed within 24 hours, with PBMCs isolated through density gradient centrifugation. PBMCs intended for TCR sequencing were cryopreserved in liquid nitrogen and were subsequently thawed in a 37 degrees C water bath. The sorted or isolated CD4+, CD8+ and CD8+ TEMRA cells reached a purity of at least 90%.

Material: CD4+ T cells from PBMCs. The sequence came from a human donor with multiple sclerosis. This receptor chain uses TRBV29-1 and TRBJ1-1; the D gene lacks a confident call. The CDR3 corresponds to CSVADTVNTEAFF. DNA sequence: TGCAGCGTTGCAGACACCGTGAACACTGAAGCTTTCTTT.